These 32 T cell receptor beta chains were sequenced from one sample in a study of T cell clusters in autoimmune cytopenias. Some 39,000 genome equivalents of blood DNA were amplified for TRB. One tube held mixed TRB-A and TRB-B primer pools for touch-down PCR. TCRdb re-called the multiplex PCR reads and catalogs CDR3 proteins one per entry, DNA excluded. This repertoire includes 8,800 or so distinct CDR3 sequences. The sequenced sample was peripheral blood. Every receptor here comes from a human donor with an autoimmune cytopenia or autoimmune hepatitis (not recorded which).

CDR3 residues: CASLLLDGNNQPQHF. This rearrangement joins TRBV6-5 to TRBJ1-5. The CDR3 runs 15 residues. Germline V lookup: CDR1 MNHEY, CDR2 SVGAGI.

This chain joins TRBV10-3 and TRBJ2-7; absent DNA, TCRdb's TRBD2 call cannot be checked. Germline V lookup: CDR1 ENHRY, CDR2 SYGVKD. This CDR3 is built from 16 residues. This CDR3 reads CAISEPPASGAREQYF.

This clonotype shows up as medium-sized by frequency. This chain uses TRBV30 with TRBJ2-3; the D call from TCRdb, TRBD2, cannot be confirmed without DNA. The CDR3 totals 13 residues. CDR1 and CDR2 (germline): GTSNPN, SVGIG (reference sequence). The CDR3 sequence: CAWSTGTTYTQYF.

This clonotype ranks as medium-sized in terms of frequency. This sequence joins TRBV6-5 and TRBJ2-1; the TCRdb call, TRBD2, lacks DNA for checking. This CDR3 contains 14 residues. Per germline, CDR1 MNHEY and CDR2 SVGAGI. This CDR3 is CASSQEREYNEQFF.

V gene TRBV24-1 combines with J gene TRBJ2-1; TCRdb's D call, TRBD2, is unchecked because there is no DNA. This CDR3 comprises 15 residues. Germline-derived CDR1 and CDR2 are KGHDR and SFDVKD. The CDR3 loop reads CATSDLTAGGTEQFF.

The chain uses TRBV18 and TRBJ1-3. Germline V gene lookup returns CDR1 KGHSH and CDR2 LQKENI. This CDR3 region has 15 residues. This CDR3 reads CASSPPSESGNTIYF.

CDR3 residues: CASSTSGWGNEQFF. The chain recombines TRBV27 with TRBJ2-1; the TRBD1 assignment by TCRdb is unverifiable without DNA. CDR1 MNHEY and CDR2 SMNVEV come from the germline V gene (reference sequence). This CDR3 region has 14 residues.

This sequence joins TRBV27 and TRBJ2-1; the TRBD1 assignment by TCRdb is unverifiable without DNA. The CDR3 sequence is 16 residues long. CDR1 and CDR2 from the germline V gene are MNHEY and SMNVEV (reference sequence). The CDR3 sequence is CASSYEGAGSYNEQFF.

The V and J genes are TRBV7-9 and TRBJ2-1; TCRdb designates TRBD1, a call that cannot be tested without DNA. The germline V gene has CDR1 SEHNR and CDR2 FQNEAQ (reference sequence). The CDR3 covers 14 residues. The CDR3 sequence is CASVDQGPYNEQFF.

This chain joins TRBV5-6 and TRBJ2-3; TCRdb picks TRBD2, but there is no DNA to check that call. Germline lookup yields CDR1 SGHDT and CDR2 YYEEEE. CDR3 length: 17 residues. The CDR3 reads CASSSRTSGKNTDTQYF.

Judged by frequency, this clonotype is medium-sized. The rearrangement links TRBV5-5 to TRBJ2-2; TCRdb selects TRBD2, and the lack of DNA leaves this call unchecked. The CDR3 sequence is 16 residues long. CDR1 is SGHKS, CDR2 YYEKEE, per germline (reference sequence). The CDR3: CASSLRLAGGAGELFF.

This clonotype is medium-sized by frequency. The chain carries TRBV19 and TRBJ1-5; as DNA is missing, the TRBD1 call by TCRdb cannot be tested. Germline CDR1 is LNHDA and CDR2 is SQIVND (reference sequence). The CDR3 totals 15 residues. CDR3 protein: CASSSSGDGNQPQHF.

This rearrangement joins TRBV5-6 to TRBJ1-2. Germline assignment: CDR1 SGHDT and CDR2 YYEEEE. The CDR3 is 14 residues long. CDR3 protein: CASSLGGDAYGYTF.

According to its frequency, this clonotype is medium-sized. The chain recombines TRBV6-5 with TRBJ1-5; the TCRdb D gene call, TRBD1, has no DNA to confirm it. Germline CDR1 reads MNHEY; CDR2 reads SVGAGI. The CDR3 extends over 15 amino acids. CDR3 region: CASSLKAGANQPQHF.

Judged by frequency, this clonotype is medium-sized. The chain joins TRBV12-3 or TRBV12-4 to TRBJ2-1; TCRdb outputs TRBD2, but without DNA this stays unchecked. This CDR3 is 13 amino acids long. The CDR3 spells CASSLGLVNEQFF.

This sequence joins TRBV6-6 and TRBJ1-1. This CDR3 is 14 amino acids long. Germline V CDR1 and CDR2: MNHNY, SVGAGI (reference sequence). CDR3 protein: CASSYSSQTNEAFF.

This clonotype is called medium-sized (0.01 to 0.1%) based on its frequency. The chain combines TRBV19 with TRBJ2-7; TCRdb gives TRBD2 as the D gene, but with no DNA this cannot be confirmed. Germline CDR1 and CDR2: LNHDA and SQIVND (reference sequence). The CDR3 is 12 residues long. The CDR3 here is CARRLPRGEQYF.

This clonotype is labeled medium-sized (0.01 to 0.1%) based on frequency. The V gene is TRBV6-5, the J gene TRBJ2-1; absent DNA, TCRdb's TRBD2 call cannot be checked. The V gene's germline CDR1 is MNHEY and CDR2 SVGAGI. This CDR3 comprises 15 residues. CDR3 region: CASSLSSGSYNEQFF.

V gene TRBV18 combines with J gene TRBJ2-2; the TCRdb D gene call, TRBD2, has no DNA to confirm it. Germline lookup yields CDR1 KGHSH and CDR2 LQKENI. The CDR3 consists of 16 residues. This CDR3 reads CASSPQLAGNTGELFF.

The rearrangement joins TRBV6-6 to TRBJ2-7; TCRdb indicates TRBD2, and absent DNA this call remains unverified. There are 13 residues in the CDR3. Germline CDR1 reads MNHNY; CDR2 reads SVGAGI (reference sequence). CDR3 region: CASSREYSYEQYF.

Its frequency marks this clonotype as medium-sized. V and J are TRBV18 and TRBJ2-1; no DNA is available, so the TRBD1 call from TCRdb remains unchecked. This CDR3 is built from 12 residues. The germline V gene encodes CDR1 KGHSH and CDR2 LQKENI. CDR3 protein: CASSYGGNEQFF.

J is TRBJ1-6 and V is TRBV30; TCRdb reports TRBD1, a call that lacks DNA to check it against. Germline CDR1 is GTSNPN and CDR2 is SVGIG (reference sequence). The CDR3 covers 13 residues. CDR3 sequence: CAWSIGGLSPLHF.

Judged by frequency, this clonotype is medium-sized. The chain is built from TRBV27 and TRBJ2-5. The germline V gene encodes CDR1 MNHEY and CDR2 SMNVEV (reference sequence). This CDR3 has 14 residues. The CDR3 reads CASSHPSGGKTQYF.

This chain links TRBV20-1 with TRBJ2-2; the TCRdb call, TRBD2, lacks DNA for checking. Germline CDR1 is DFQATT and CDR2 is SNEGSKA (reference sequence). This CDR3 has 16 amino acids. Here the CDR3 reads CSARDKGRGLTGELFF.

This clonotype counts as medium-sized by frequency. The gene calls are TRBV29-1 and TRBJ2-1; the D gene TCRdb calls, TRBD2, cannot be checked with no DNA. The germline CDR1 and CDR2 sequences are SQVTM and ANQGSEA. The CDR3 consists of 14 residues. The chain's CDR3 is CSVEDGRALREQFF.

The chain recombines TRBV12-3 or TRBV12-4 with TRBJ2-2. This CDR3 comprises 14 residues. The CDR3 sequence is CASSLAGVTGELFF.

This CDR3 is CASSLGPYTYEQYF. The V and J genes are TRBV5-6 and TRBJ2-7; as DNA is missing, the TRBD1 call by TCRdb cannot be tested. CDR1 and CDR2 (germline): SGHDT, YYEEEE. The CDR3 covers 14 residues.

According to its frequency, this clonotype is medium-sized (0.01 to 0.1%). The rearrangement uses TRBV19 and TRBJ1-5; TCRdb's D call of TRBD1 is untestable without DNA. The CDR3 totals 14 residues. From germline, CDR1 is LNHDA and CDR2 SQIVND (reference sequence). The CDR3 here is CASGGQRSNQPQHF. Full variable domain (rest looked up from reference TRBV19 and TRBJ1-5): DGGITQSPKYLFRKEGQNVTLSCEQNLNHDAMYWYRQDPGQGLRLIYYSQIVNDFQKGDIAEGYSVSREKKESFPLTVTSAQKNPTAFYLCASGGQRSNQPQHFGDGTRLSIL.

The chain uses TRBV6-5 and TRBJ1-3; without DNA, the TCRdb call of TRBD1 cannot be checked. The CDR3 runs to 17 residues. Per the germline V gene, CDR1 is MNHEY and CDR2 is SVGAGI. CDR3 sequence reads: CASRRDSTGNFGNTIYF.

This clonotype is identified as medium-sized from frequency. This chain joins TRBV6-5 and TRBJ2-7. The germline V gene has CDR1 MNHEY and CDR2 SVGAGI. The CDR3 totals 13 residues. Here the CDR3 reads CASSPSVGYEQYF.

Its frequency marks this clonotype as medium-sized. The chain carries TRBV27 and TRBJ1-6; TCRdb outputs TRBD1, but without DNA this stays unchecked. This CDR3 contains 14 residues. From germline, CDR1 is MNHEY and CDR2 SMNVEV (reference sequence). CDR3 sequence reads: CASRGQAPNSPLHF.

The chain links TRBV6-2 or TRBV6-3 to TRBJ1-1. Germline V gene sequence: CDR1 MNHEY, CDR2 SVGEGT. This CDR3 is 13 amino acids long. The CDR3 here is CASSYLTNTEAFF.